The clone carrying this T cell receptor (beta chain) came up once. Its cognate antigen is unknown. The entry originates in a study of T cell responses to AZD1222 COVID-19 vaccine. Study-wide results and caveats: The number of AZD1222 recipients seropositive at baseline was only five to seven. Spike-specific TCRs gained breadth and depth after people received two AZD1222 doses. Clonal diversity was possibly underestimated, and white British individuals and females predominated among donors.

Sequencing was performed with immunoSEQ multiplex PCR; in TCRdb, only in-frame clones are kept and a portion is missing. The data hold 98,000 or so clones, with approximately 89% observed a single time. The clonotype originates from an adult in good health. The material was peripheral blood, obtained on day 0 of MenACWY control vaccination.

In nucleotides, the CDR3 is TGTGCCAGCAGCCAAGCGGGGGGACAAGAGACCCAGTACTTC. It yields the protein CASSQAGGQETQYF. This chain links TRBV25-1 with TRBJ2-5; 9 nucleotides agree with TRBD2. CDR1 is MGHDK, CDR2 SYGVNS, per germline. CDR3 size: 14 residues. V gave up 6 bases and J gave up 2 bases; unmatched junction bases: 4. Variable domain in full (rest from reference TRBV25-1 and TRBJ2-5): EADIYQTPRYLVIGTGKKITLECSQTMGHDKMYWYQQDPGMELHLIHYSYGVNSTEKGDLSSESTVSRIRTEHFPLTLESARPSHTSQYLCASSQAGGQETQYFGPGTRLLVL.